The 3 T cell receptor beta chains below were found in one sample sequenced in a study of post-analysis software for immune sequencing data. General observations from the study: Patients had higher frequencies than controls of a handful of TRBV segments, including TRBV5-6, TRBV5-1 and TRBV20-1.

Their cognate antigens are unknown. Carried by the TCR beta cDNA libraries were unique molecular identifiers. TCRdb independently ran MiXCR on the PCR reads; one entry per CDR3 protein. The profile shows about 680,000 distinct CDR3 sequences, around 60% of them singletons. Sequencing input: blood. These receptors came from a girl aged 2 to 10 with multiple sclerosis.

The chain recombines TRBV5-1 with TRBJ2-5, with D possibly being TRBD2 (6 bases). V lost 0 bases and J lost 0, with 6 bases in between. Germline lookup yields CDR1 SGHRS and CDR2 YFSETQ. The length of the CDR3 is 14 residues. The CDR3 loop is CASSLGGDQETQYF. The CDR3, as DNA: TGCGCCAGCAGCTTGGGCGGGGACCAAGAGACCCAGTACTTC.

The gene calls are TRBV9 and TRBJ1-1; D may be TRBD1 (6 bases). Per the germline V gene, CDR1 is SGDLS and CDR2 is YYNGEE. V was pared by 3 bases and J by 3 bases, with 27 bases between. The CDR3 runs 19 residues. CDR3 amino acids: CASSASGWGGQRADTEAFF. In DNA form, the CDR3 reads TGTGCCAGCAGCGCGTCAGGTTGGGGAGGACAGCGGGCGGACACTGAAGCTTTCTTT.

The chain uses TRBV5-1 and TRBJ2-1, with D perhaps given as TRBD1 or TRBD2 (5 bases each). Trimming cost V 0 bases and J 3 bases, with 13 bases left between them. CDR3 size: 16 residues. Germline loops: CDR1 SGHRS, CDR2 YFSETQ. CDR3 amino acids: CASSLAGASHYNEQFF. The CDR3 nucleotides read TGCGCCAGCAGCTTGGCTGGGGCTAGCCACTACAATGAGCAGTTCTTC.